The next 32 T cell receptor beta chains were all read from a single sample in a study of CD8 T cells in ankylosing spondylitis. Each CDR3 protein is one row after TCRdb ran MiXCR on the 5' RACE reads. The data contain 200,000 to 300,000 distinct CDR3 sequences, 20% to 30% of them singletons. The sequenced sample consisted of blood, either unsorted or a sorted T cell fraction (not recorded which). Receptors were obtained from a male donor with ankylosing spondylitis or in good health (not recorded which).

J is TRBJ2-5 and V is TRBV20-1; D remains unclear. The CDR3 runs 14 residues. CDR1 DFQATT and CDR2 SNEGSKA come from the germline V gene (reference sequence). Deletions cut 3 bases from V and 5 bases from J, with 16 bases between. Written as DNA, the CDR3 is TGCAGTGCTAGGATGGCTCCGGGTCGGGAGACCCAGTACTTC. It specifies CSARMAPGRETQYF.

As concerns this clonotype: A much more abundant neighbour one base away suggests this may be a read error. The V gene is TRBV9, the J gene TRBJ2-2; D is perhaps TRBD2 (5 bases). With 3 bases removed from V and 1 base from J, the gap between germline ends came to 10 bases. This CDR3 has 15 residues. Per germline, CDR1 SGDLS and CDR2 YYNGEE. The CDR3 loop is CASSDSEGNTGELFF. In DNA, the CDR3 is TGTGCCAGCAGCGATAGCGAGGGGAACACCGGGGAGCTGTTTTTT. The full variable domain, completed using reference TRBV9 and TRBJ2-2, is DSGVTQTPKHLITATGQRVTLRCSPRSGDLSVYWYQQSLDQGLQFLIQYYNGEERAKGNILERFSAQQFPDLHSELNLSSLELGDSALYFCASSDSEGNTGELFFGEGSRLTVL.

This clonotype occurred many times. The chain carries TRBV5-1 and TRBJ2-5; a weak D match, TRBD1 (7 bases). With 5 bases removed from V and 5 bases from J, the gap between germline ends came to 19 bases. Germline CDR1 is SGHRS and CDR2 is YFSETQ. The CDR3 has 15 residues. The CDR3 DNA reads as TGCGCCAGCAGGGTTGCGGGACAGACAAGGGAGACCCAGTACTTC. Translation: CASRVAGQTRETQYF.

This clonotype was picked up many times. The chain uses TRBV29-1 and TRBJ2-5; D unresolved. Between the trimmed V and J ends, which lost 1 base and 1 base, there was a span of 13 bases. The CDR3 spans 15 residues. Germline V CDR1 and CDR2: SQVTM, ANQGSEA. CDR3 sequence (DNA): TGCAGCGTTGAAGTAGGCAGGAGAGCCCAAGAGACCCAGTACTTC. It codes for CSVEVGRRAQETQYF.

This clonotype has at least ten counts. The V gene is TRBV29-1, the J gene TRBJ2-7; D might be TRBD2 (5 bases). Trimming shortened V by 1 base and J by 1 base, and 8 bases separated the two germline ends. The CDR3 has 13 amino acids. The germline V gene encodes CDR1 SQVTM and CDR2 ANQGSEA. The CDR3 DNA sequence: TGCAGCGTTGAAGTGGACTCATCCTACGAGCAGTACTTC. It is translated as CSVEVDSSYEQYF.

This clonotype was seen repeatedly, ten times or more. V and J are TRBV5-1 and TRBJ2-5; D is undetermined. V was pared by 1 base and J by 3 bases, with 10 bases between. The CDR3 is 14 residues long. Germline V gene data show CDR1 as SGHRS and CDR2 as YFSETQ. CDR3: CASSLTAGKETQYF. The CDR3 nucleotides read TGCGCCAGCAGCTTGACAGCCGGAAAAGAGACCCAGTACTTC.

The table lists this clonotype with a count of one. J is TRBJ2-1 and V is TRBV25-1, with D hard to call. Trimming took 1 base from V and 2 from J, leaving 3 bases between them. The CDR3 is 13 amino acids. The V gene's germline CDR1 is MGHDK and CDR2 SYGVNS. The CDR3 bases are TGTGCCAGCAGTGAATTCCCCTACAATGAGCAGTTCTTC. Its protein product is CASSEFPYNEQFF. Drawing the rest from reference TRBV25-1 and TRBJ2-1, the complete variable domain is EADIYQTPRYLVIGTGKKITLECSQTMGHDKMYWYQQDPGMELHLIHYSYGVNSTEKGDLSSESTVSRIRTEHFPLTLESARPSHTSQYLCASSEFPYNEQFFGPGTRLTVL.

This sequence joins TRBV10-3 and TRBJ2-3; D ambiguous. V was cut by 0 bases and J by 0 bases, with 7 bases left in between. Germline loops: CDR1 ENHRY, CDR2 SYGVKD. This CDR3 spans 15 amino acids. For the CDR3, the DNA is TGTGCCATCAGTGAGTCTGAGTTTAGCACAGATACGCAGTATTTT. Translated: CAISESEFSTDTQYF.

A word on this clonotype: This may be a read error: a much more frequent sequence differs by one nucleotide. This chain links TRBV12-3 or TRBV12-4 with TRBJ2-1, with 8 bases identical to TRBD2. The CDR3 consists of 12 residues. The trim removed 6 bases at V and 8 bases at J, leaving 3 bases unmatched. The CDR3 region has the DNA TGTGCCAGCAGCCGAGCGGGGGATGAGCAGTTCTTC. It yields the protein CASSRAGDEQFF.

This clonotype was picked up many times. J is TRBJ2-2 and V is TRBV20-1; 8 positions match TRBD2. The CDR3 spans 13 residues. V was clipped by 1 base and J by 7 bases; unmatched bases: 2. CDR1 and CDR2 (germline): DFQATT, SNEGSKA (reference sequence). The CDR3 spells CSARGGGNGELFF. The CDR3 region has the DNA TGCAGTGCTAGAGGCGGGGGGAACGGGGAGCTGTTTTTT.

This clonotype was seen only a few times. The chain links TRBV12-3 or TRBV12-4 to TRBJ2-7, with a possible D match to TRBD2 (6 bases). The V end lost 1 base, the J end lost 9 bases, and 10 bases lay between the germline ends. The CDR3 is 12 amino acids. As DNA, the CDR3 is TGTGCCAGCAGTTTAGAGCAGGGAGGGCAGTACTTC. Translating gives CASSLEQGGQYF.

The chain is built from TRBV24-1 and TRBJ2-2, with D possibly matching TRBD2 (6 bases). The CDR3 has 15 residues. Trimming left V 0 bases short and J 3 bases short, with 7 bases between. Germline V lookup: CDR1 KGHDR, CDR2 SFDVKD. CDR3 residues: CATSDLTGDTGELFF. As DNA, the CDR3 is TGTGCCACCAGTGATTTGACGGGGGACACCGGGGAGCTGTTTTTT.

This clonotype was seen repeatedly, ten times or more. The J gene is TRBJ1-5, the V gene TRBV20-1; 9 bases map to TRBD1. Germline values: CDR1 DFQATT, CDR2 SNEGSKA (reference sequence). V shed 6 bases, J shed 2 bases, and the junction held 5 bases outside the gene matches. The CDR3 totals 14 residues. CDR3 region: CSAQGARGNQPQHF. The CDR3 region has the DNA TGCAGTGCACAGGGGGCTAGGGGCAATCAGCCCCAGCATTTT.

This clonotype has at least ten counts. This chain uses TRBV5-1 with TRBJ1-6; 9 bases fit TRBD1. CDR3 size: 14 residues. The V segment lost 3 bases and the J segment 8 bases; nucleotides outside the gene matches: 3. Germline lookup yields CDR1 SGHRS and CDR2 YFSETQ. The CDR3 bases are TGCGCCAGCAGCTCGGGACAGGGAGATTCACCCCTCCACTTT. This encodes CASSSGQGDSPLHF.

V gene TRBV20-1 combines with J gene TRBJ2-7; D is unclear. The CDR3 is made up of 13 amino acids. CDR1 DFQATT and CDR2 SNEGSKA come from the germline V gene (reference sequence). V was shortened by 2 bases and J by 2 bases, with 10 bases between the two germline ends. Here the CDR3 reads CSARSHFPYEQYF. CDR3 sequence (DNA): TGCAGTGCTAGAAGTCACTTCCCCTACGAGCAGTACTTC.

The rearrangement links TRBV20-1 to TRBJ2-1, with TRBD2 identical over 11 bases. V trimming: 1 base; J trimming: 15 bases; junction bases outside the gene matches: 14. The CDR3 is made up of 15 amino acids. From germline, CDR1 is DFQATT and CDR2 SNEGSKA (reference sequence). The CDR3 is CSARVHSGGAREGFF. The CDR3 DNA is TGCAGTGCTAGAGTGCATAGCGGGGGGGCAAGGGAAGGGTTCTTC.

In this sample, this clonotype turned up many times. The chain uses TRBV20-1 and TRBJ2-3, with D perhaps TRBD1 (5 bases). The CDR3 extends over 12 amino acids. V was cut by 5 bases and J by 4 bases, with 10 bases left in between. The germline V gene has CDR1 DFQATT and CDR2 SNEGSKA (reference sequence). The CDR3 loop reads CSASQGPDTQYF. CDR3 sequence (DNA): TGCAGTGCTTCCCAGGGCCCAGATACGCAGTATTTT.

In this sample, this clonotype turned up a few times. This chain links TRBV7-2 with TRBJ1-2; 8 bases agree with TRBD1. Germline V gene data show CDR1 as SGHTA and CDR2 as FQGNSA. There are 12 residues in the CDR3. V lost 6 bases, J lost 8 bases, and 5 bases stayed unmatched. CDR3 protein: CASRDRGRGYTF. The CDR3 coding sequence is TGTGCCAGCAGAGACAGGGGTAGGGGCTACACCTTC.

There are many counts of this clonotype. The J gene is TRBJ2-3, the V gene TRBV20-1, with 9 bases matching TRBD2. Germline CDR1 and CDR2: DFQATT and SNEGSKA (reference sequence). CDR3 length equals 15 residues. V lost 3 bases and J lost 5; bases outside the gene matches: 9. The CDR3 DNA reads as TGCAGTGCTAGTTACGGGCGGGGGGGAGAAGATACGCAGTATTTT. Translated, it gives CSASYGRGGEDTQYF.

This clonotype was detected many times. The chain employs TRBV6-1 and TRBJ1-2; D perhaps matches TRBD1 (6 bases). Germline CDR1 is MNHNS and CDR2 is SASEGT. The V gene lost 1 base and the J gene lost 6 bases, with 12 bases spanning the gap. CDR3 size: 14 residues. CDR3 DNA sequence: TGTGCCAGCAGTGAAGTGATAGGGGGAAATGGCTACACCTTC. Amino acid sequence: CASSEVIGGNGYTF.

This chain joins TRBV12-3 or TRBV12-4 and TRBJ2-7; maybe TRBD1 (6 bases). The CDR3 is 14 amino acids. V lost 4 bases to trimming and J lost 4 bases, with 14 bases between them. The CDR3 nucleotides read TGTGCCAGCAGTTGGGTCAGGGGTTGGTACGAGCAGTACTTC. Translating gives CASSWVRGWYEQYF.

This clonotype appeared many times. The rearrangement uses TRBV3-1 and TRBJ2-2; 10 bases are a match to TRBD2. Germline lookup yields CDR1 LGHDT and CDR2 YNNKEL (reference sequence). With 0 bases clipped from V and 4 bases from J, the junction kept 5 bases outside the gene matches. This CDR3 has 17 residues. This CDR3 is CASSQDSASGGTGELFF. The CDR3 DNA reads TGTGCCAGCAGCCAAGATTCAGCTAGCGGGGGCACCGGGGAGCTGTTTTTT.

CDR3 nucleotides: TGCAGTGCTAGGGTGGGGACTAGCGGAGAGACCCAGTACTTC. As protein: CSARVGTSGETQYF. The chain couples TRBV20-1 to TRBJ2-5, with TRBD2 matching 11 bases. The ends lost 3 bases at V and 4 bases at J; junction bases unmatched: 4. This CDR3 spans 14 amino acids. Germline V CDR1 and CDR2: DFQATT, SNEGSKA (reference sequence).

Only a few counts were recorded for this clonotype. This chain connects TRBV4-1 to TRBJ2-1; 10 positions agree with TRBD1. The J segment lost 7 bases and the V segment lost 4 bases, leaving 7 bases of the junction unmatched. CDR1 and CDR2 (germline): MGHRA, YSYEKL. The CDR3 totals 15 residues. CDR3 protein: CASSRPGQGLNEQFF. The DNA for the CDR3 is TGCGCCAGCAGCCGCCCGGGACAGGGGCTAAATGAGCAGTTCTTC.

The chain is built from TRBV20-1 and TRBJ2-2; D is possibly TRBD2 (6 bases). Germline assignment: CDR1 DFQATT and CDR2 SNEGSKA (reference sequence). The V and J ends lost 6 bases and 7 bases respectively, with 21 bases between them. The CDR3 consists of 15 residues. DNA for the CDR3: TGCAGTGCCAGGCCAAATCGGGGGTCCGGCGGGGAGCTGTTTTTT. Protein sequence: CSARPNRGSGGELFF.

The chain uses TRBV20-1 and TRBJ1-1, with D perhaps matching TRBD1 (5 bases). The CDR3 contains 13 residues. Germline V gene data show CDR1 as DFQATT and CDR2 as SNEGSKA (reference sequence). V lost 6 bases to trimming and J lost 0 bases, with 11 bases between them. CDR3 amino acids: CSAREDMNTEAFF. Written as DNA, the CDR3 is TGCAGTGCGCGGGAGGACATGAACACTGAAGCTTTCTTT.

The genes are TRBV10-2 and TRBJ2-1; no clear D. The CDR3 has 11 residues. Trimming pared 5 bases from V and 8 bases from J, leaving 7 bases between. In germline, CDR1 is WSHSY, CDR2 SAAADI. CDR3 sequence reads: CASSNADEQFF. The CDR3 DNA reads TGCGCCAGCAGTAATGCCGATGAGCAGTTCTTC.

The chain is built from TRBV29-1 and TRBJ1-4; no firm D call. The CDR3 runs 13 residues. The germline V gene has CDR1 SQVTM and CDR2 ANQGSEA. V was pared by 1 base and J by 4 bases, with 7 bases between. The CDR3: CSVEGPNNEKLFF. The CDR3 nucleotides read TGCAGCGTTGAAGGGCCCAATAATGAAAAACTGTTTTTT.

J is TRBJ1-5 and V is TRBV12-3 or TRBV12-4; no reliable D call. The CDR3 totals 13 residues. V lost 8 bases to trimming and J lost 3 bases, with 11 bases between them. CDR3 sequence: CASRRGHNQPQHF. The CDR3, as DNA: TGTGCCAGCCGCCGGGGTCACAATCAGCCCCAGCATTTT.

The chain combines TRBV25-1 with TRBJ2-7; TRBD2 might be the D (6 bases). CDR1 and CDR2 (germline): MGHDK, SYGVNS. This CDR3 has 13 residues. V was trimmed by 8 bases and J by 1 base, leaving 12 bases between them. The CDR3 reads CASPGGYSYEQYF. In nucleotides, the CDR3 is TGTGCCAGCCCCGGGGGATATTCCTACGAGCAGTACTTC.

In this sample, this clonotype turned up a few times. The chain uses TRBV15 and TRBJ2-7; D tentatively reads TRBD1 or TRBD2 (5 bases each). V was clipped by 1 base and J by 4 bases, with 11 bases between them. The V gene's germline CDR1 is LNHNV and CDR2 YYDKDF (reference sequence). The CDR3 runs 14 residues. DNA for the CDR3: TGTGCCACCAGCAGAGCTGGGGGTGGGTACGAGCAGTACTTC. Translation gives CATSRAGGGYEQYF. The variable domain in full, with the rest retrieved from reference TRBV15 and TRBJ2-7, is DAMVIQNPRYQVTQFGKPVTLSCSQTLNHNVMYWYQQKSSQAPKLLFHYYDKDFNNEADTPDNFQSRRPNTSFCFLDIRSPGLGDTAMYLCATSRAGGGYEQYFGPGTRLTVT.

There are many counts of this clonotype. The rearrangement links TRBV5-5 to TRBJ1-4, with TRBD1 as a possible D gene (6 bases). Per the germline V gene, CDR1 is SGHKS and CDR2 is YYEKEE (reference sequence). V was cut by 6 bases and J by 0 bases, with 21 bases left in between. This CDR3 region has 18 residues. The CDR3 DNA sequence: TGTGCCAGCAACCGACAGGCCATAAGAATTGCAACTAATGAAAAACTGTTTTTT. Amino acid sequence: CASNRQAIRIATNEKLFF.